This entry concerns a single T cell receptor beta chain. Its specificity is unknown. The sample is drawn from a study of CXCR3-negative and CXCR3-positive naive CD8 T cells. Broader study findings: Naive cells used TRBV-TRBJ genes in much the same way whether CXCR3-negative or CXCR3-positive; memory cells did not.

The germline V gene encodes CDR1 SQVTM and CDR2 ANQGSEA. The CDR3 contains 13 residues. cDNA libraries for TRB were generated by 5' RACE incorporating UMI labels. Following a re-call of the 5' RACE reads, TCRdb has one entry per CDR3 protein and lacks DNA. The sample has 50,000 to 65,000 distinct CDR3 sequences. At a few hundred thousand cells each, triplicate sorts were carried out for each CD8+ T cell subset. The source of this sequence is a human donor in good health. Some clones in this sample may be carry-over from other donors' samples. The chain is built from TRBV29-1 and TRBJ1-2; the D call of TRBD1 rests on TCRdb alone, since no DNA is present to check it. Sequenced input: memory CD8+ T cells from blood. CDR3 amino acids: CSVDTGPTEGYTF.